This T cell receptor beta chain came from a study of blood T cells in healthy people across ages. About the study: Template switching captured about one barcoded beta molecule per two T cells.

Trimming removed 6 bases from V and 2 bases from J, with 17 bases in between. The CDR3 totals 16 residues. Germline CDR1 and CDR2: MNHEY and SVGEGT. Through a sample-barcoded 5' primer and a J-beta primer mix, a second PCR was run for roughly 6 to 11 cycles. Every cDNA molecule bore a tag from a template-switch adaptor containing 12 random nucleotides. TCRdb used MiXCR to reprocess the 5' RACE reads, holding one entry per CDR3 protein. The table has roughly 900,000 distinct CDR3 sequences, roughly 52% seen once. The people who gave samples were healthy Caucasians from Russia, aged roughly 6 to 100. The authors isolated at least 6.5 million PBMCs per sample.

This receptor was identified in a young man in good health. The chain has TRBV6-2 or TRBV6-3 and TRBJ1-5; tentatively, D is TRBD1 (6 bases). Sequencing used blood. The CDR3 sequence: CASRGGDTYGNQPQHF. The DNA of the CDR3 is TGTGCCAGCAGGGGAGGGGACACTTATGGCAATCAGCCCCAGCATTTT.